The clone carrying this T cell receptor (beta chain) was found a few times. The antigen is not known. The data stem from a study of a mutant IDH1 vaccine in newly diagnosed glioma. About the research overall: Visit timing is recorded as week 35 for V12 and week 47 for V13.

The germline CDR1 and CDR2 sequences are SGHNT and YENEEA. Trimming removed 2 bases from V and 3 bases from J; junction bases left unmatched: 1. CDR3 length: 13 residues. Produced via immunoSEQ multiplex PCR; TCRdb's table is partial and in-frame only. There are tens of thousands of clones in the sample; 81% occur only once, and 15% lies in the top ten. Indicated time point: week 35, safety follow-up. What each vaccine dose contained was 300 ug of mutant IDH1 20-mer peptide, accompanied by topical imiquimod. The sequencing here drew on PBMCs, taken from a glioma patient whose treatment included an IDH1 peptide vaccine. This clonotype originated in a man aged 25-45 years with glioma. The V gene is TRBV11-3, the J gene TRBJ2-7; 7 positions match TRBD1. CDR3 bases: TGTGCCAGCAGCTTAAACAGGGGCTACGAGCAGTACTTC. This translates into CASSLNRGYEQYF.